This TCR beta chain was identified during a study of blood T cell repertoires in COVID-19. Study-wide background: From the United States, Italy and Spain came samples of acute and convalescent COVID-19. PBMCs, B-cell-depleted T cells, or T cells were the source of the cDNA or gDNA that made up the material.

CDR1 MDHEN and CDR2 SYDVKM come from the germline V gene. CDR3 length equals 14 residues. J was trimmed by 5 bases and V by 6 bases; bases with no gene match: 7. Original data processing: Counts of nucleated cells, estimated from reference gene primer amplification, were obtained. The protocol was immunoSEQ multiplex PCR, while the TCRdb copy is restricted to in-frame clones and leaves out a portion. V and J calls and clone size are as listed in that table; D and trimming were resolved from the DNA. There are about 87,000 clones in the sample; 85% to 90% occur only once, and roughly 5.2% lies in the top ten.

The origin of this receptor is a woman older than 75 with active COVID-19. The chain links TRBV28 to TRBJ1-2; 9 positions agree with TRBD1. The sequenced sample consisted of peripheral blood. CDR3 sequence (DNA): TGTGCCAGCAGGGGGACAGGGTCAACGTATGGCTACACCTTC. This codes for CASRGTGSTYGYTF.